The 16 T cell receptor beta chains in this list originate from one sample, sequenced in a study of blood T cell repertoires in COVID-19. Sequencing used immunoSEQ multiplex PCR; TCRdb keeps in-frame clones, though not all of them. The sample consists of 200,000 to 250,000 clones, more than 65% of them appearing once. Sequenced input: peripheral blood. These receptors all stem from a woman aged 80 or older with acute or convalescent COVID-19.

V is TRBV28 and J is TRBJ1-3, with a weak D call TRBD1 (5 bases). The CDR3 sequence is 14 residues long. Germline CDR1 MDHEN, CDR2 SYDVKM. V was clipped by 8 bases and J by 4 bases, with 15 bases between them. CDR3: CASWGRGLGNTIYF. CDR3 in DNA: TGTGCCAGCTGGGGAAGGGGCCTCGGAAACACCATATATTTT.

The V call is TRBV4-1, the J call TRBJ1-4, with D maybe TRBD1 (6 bases). V was pared by 0 bases and J by 5 bases, with 10 bases between. The CDR3 totals 15 residues. Germline V lookup: CDR1 MGHRA, CDR2 YSYEKL. CDR3 sequence (DNA): TGCGCCAGCAGCCAAGAGGGACACCGAAATGAAAAACTGTTTTTT. Amino acid sequence: CASSQEGHRNEKLFF.

The V and J genes are TRBV2 and TRBJ1-3; no definite D call. The germline V gene encodes CDR1 SNHLY and CDR2 FYNNEI. This CDR3 contains 12 residues. With 4 bases removed from V and 3 bases from J, the gap between germline ends came to 4 bases. In DNA, the CDR3 is TGTGCCAGCAGTGCCGTTGGAAACACCATATATTTT. Translating gives CASSAVGNTIYF.

The V call is TRBV29-1, the J call TRBJ2-3; D gene unclear. CDR3 size: 11 residues. Germline lookup yields CDR1 SQVTM and CDR2 ANQGSEA. The ends were cut back, 5 bases at V and 6 bases at J, with 9 bases in the middle. CDR3 in DNA: TGCAGCGTTCTGAGAGGTGATACGCAGTATTTT. Translation: CSVLRGDTQYF.

The chain has TRBV7-9 and TRBJ1-2; D is undetermined. CDR1 is SEHNR and CDR2 is FQNEAQ in the germline V gene (reference sequence). This CDR3 has 16 residues. The ends were cut back, 3 bases at V and 0 bases at J, with 14 bases in the middle. Written as DNA, the CDR3 is TGTGCCAGCAGCTTCGATCGAGGGCTCACTAACTATGGCTACACCTTC. It yields the protein CASSFDRGLTNYGYTF.

This clone turned up a few times. This chain links TRBV28 with TRBJ1-3, with D maybe TRBD1 (5 bases). The germline V and J ends were trimmed by 2 bases and 0 bases, with 11 bases remaining between them. From germline, CDR1 is MDHEN and CDR2 SYDVKM. The CDR3 covers 16 residues. For the CDR3, the DNA is TGTGCCAGCAGTTTACGGGTGGGGGGCTCTGGAAACACCATATATTTT. It codes for CASSLRVGGSGNTIYF.

The chain employs TRBV7-2 and TRBJ2-7; 10 bases align to TRBD1. The CDR3 consists of 14 residues. CDR1 is SGHTA and CDR2 is FQGNSA in the germline V gene. J gave up 8 bases and V 4 bases, and 8 bases lay outside the gene matches. DNA of the CDR3: TGTGCCAGCAGCTCCCCTGGACAGGGGGTAAAGCAGTACTTC. It specifies CASSSPGQGVKQYF.

The rearrangement uses TRBV10-3 and TRBJ1-1, with D tentatively TRBD1 (5 bases). V was shortened by 3 bases and J by 0 bases, with 14 bases between the two germline ends. This CDR3 has 16 amino acids. CDR1 is ENHRY and CDR2 is SYGVKD in the germline V gene. This CDR3 reads CAISDDSFLLNTEAFF. The DNA of the CDR3 is TGTGCCATCAGTGACGACAGCTTTCTACTGAACACTGAAGCTTTCTTT.

The chain combines TRBV7-8 with TRBJ2-5; D perhaps matches TRBD1 (6 bases). V was pared by 3 bases and J by 4 bases, with 12 bases between. The CDR3 is 14 residues long. Germline CDR1 and CDR2: SGHVS and FQNEAQ. CDR3 DNA sequence: TGTGCCAGCAGCTTGTCAGGGGCGGGAGAGACCCAGTACTTC. Residues: CASSLSGAGETQYF.

Concerning this clone: The same CDR3 can be traced to other DNA sequences in this sample. The chain joins TRBV20-1 to TRBJ2-1; D is unclear. Trimming left V 3 bases short and J 2 bases short, with 2 bases between. This CDR3 region has 11 residues. CDR1 is DFQATT, CDR2 SNEGSKA, per germline (reference sequence). CDR3 nucleotide sequence: TGCAGTGCTAGCGCCTACAATGAGCAGTTCTTC. Translation: CSASAYNEQFF.

This rearrangement joins TRBV18 to TRBJ1-2; perhaps TRBD1 as D (6 bases). CDR1 and CDR2 from the germline V gene are KGHSH and LQKENI. V dropped 3 bases and J dropped 4 bases, with 12 bases sitting between them. The CDR3 is 14 residues long. As DNA, the CDR3 is TGTGCCAGCTCACCCGAGGACAGCCCCTATGGCTACACCTTC. It specifies CASSPEDSPYGYTF.

The chain employs TRBV5-1 and TRBJ2-2; D not certain. V lost 4 bases to trimming and J lost 0 bases, with 7 bases between them. Looked up from germline, CDR1 is SGHRS and CDR2 is YFSETQ. The CDR3 runs 14 residues. In DNA form, the CDR3 reads TGCGCCAGCAGCCCCGAGGCGAACACCGGGGAGCTGTTTTTT. Translated, it gives CASSPEANTGELFF.

This chain joins TRBV5-1 and TRBJ2-7; 7 nucleotides line up with TRBD1. The CDR3 loop spans 14 amino acids. Germline CDR1 is SGHRS and CDR2 is YFSETQ. With 5 bases clipped from V and 2 bases from J, the junction kept 7 bases outside the gene matches. In DNA form, the CDR3 reads TGCGCCAGCAGTGGGCAGGGGGACACCTACGAGCAGTACTTC. Translated: CASSGQGDTYEQYF. The full variable domain, in which reference TRBV5-1 and TRBJ2-7 provide the parts outside the CDR3, is KAGVTQTPRYLIKTRGQQVTLSCSPISGHRSVSWYQQTPGQGLQFLFEYFSETQRNKGNFPGRFSGRQFSNSRSEMNVSTLELGDSALYLCASSGQGDTYEQYFGPGTRLTVT.

This chain links TRBV9 with TRBJ2-4; 9 nucleotides match TRBD2. Germline V CDR1 and CDR2: SGDLS, YYNGEE. J was trimmed by 5 bases and V by 0 bases; bases with no gene match: 6. The CDR3 consists of 16 residues. Here the CDR3 reads CASSVVDSGGENIQYF. The CDR3 bases are TGTGCCAGCAGCGTAGTGGATAGCGGGGGAGAAAACATTCAGTACTTC.

This clone was recorded only once. The rearrangement links TRBV6-5 to TRBJ2-1; D unresolved. CDR3 length equals 16 residues. V was shortened by 4 bases and J by 6 bases, with 19 bases between the two germline ends. CDR1 is MNHEY, CDR2 SVGAGI, per germline. Here the CDR3 reads CASSSVSGSIPNEQFF. Written as DNA, the CDR3 is TGTGCCAGCAGTTCCGTCTCCGGGTCCATTCCCAATGAGCAGTTCTTC.

The gene calls are TRBV2 and TRBJ2-2, with 8 bases lining up with TRBD1. Per germline, CDR1 SNHLY and CDR2 FYNNEI. Unmatched junction bases numbered 6, after V lost 5 bases and J lost 4 bases. This CDR3 is built from 15 residues. Here the CDR3 reads CASSLQGERTGELFF. CDR3 DNA sequence: TGTGCCAGCAGTCTACAGGGGGAGCGCACCGGGGAGCTGTTTTTT.